Listed below are T cell receptor beta chains from one sample, sequenced in a study of blood T cell repertoires in COVID-19. Using immunoSEQ multiplex PCR, the repertoire was profiled, and TCRdb retains in-frame clones only, with some absent. Of about 140,000 clones in the sample, around 89% are singletons; the top ten hold 11%. The sequenced sample was peripheral blood. These receptor sequences come from a woman aged 80 or over with acute or convalescent COVID-19. Both conserved end residues are part of each CDR3. D genes are given only for firm matches. For some rows the clone size is stated as once, few or many, or as a class when expanded; others skip it.

>TRBJ1-5|14|TRBV5-5|NA|TRBD1
TGTGCCAGCAGCCCGGGACAGGGGAATCAGCCCCAGCATTTT
CASSPGQGNQPQHF
>TRBJ1-2|12|TRBV30|once|NA
TGTGCCTGGAGTCCGGGAGTCTATGGCTACACCTTC
CAWSPGVYGYTF
>TRBJ1-3|15|TRBV6-5|once|NA
TGTGCCAGCAGACCCGGGGGGGGTTCAGGAAACACCATATATTTT
CASRPGGGSGNTIYF
>TRBJ1-4|12|TRBV2|NA|NA
TGTGCCAGCAGTGAACGGGATGAAAAACTGTTTTTT
CASSERDEKLFF
>TRBJ1-1|14|TRBV18|NA|NA
TGTGCCAGCTCCTCCCGCCCGGGGGACACTGAAGCTTTCTTT
CASSSRPGDTEAFF
>TRBJ2-5|14|TRBV27|NA|NA
TGTGCCAGCAGCAGGACTTCCTTCCAAGAGACCCAGTACTTC
CASSRTSFQETQYF
>TRBJ1-4|14|TRBV3-1/TRBV3-2|once|NA
TGTGCCAGCAGCCAATCTGTTCCTAATGAAAAACTGTTTTTT
CASSQSVPNEKLFF
>TRBJ2-5|14|TRBV11-2|NA|NA
TGTGCCAGCAGCTCCCCCCGGGGGTTAGAGACCCAGTACTTC
CASSSPRGLETQYF
>TRBJ1-1|15|TRBV14|NA|NA
TGTGCCAGCAGCCAAGGAAGATGGCAGAACACTGAAGCTTTCTTT
CASSQGRWQNTEAFF
>TRBJ1-3|14|TRBV11-3|NA|NA
TGTGCCAGCAGCCCTTCAACGGGGGGAAACACCATATATTTT
CASSPSTGGNTIYF
>TRBJ2-7|13|TRBV3-1/TRBV3-2|NA|TRBD1
TGTGCCAGCAGCCGGACAGGCCCCGATGAGCAGTACTTC
CASSRTGPDEQYF
>TRBJ1-5|13|TRBV7-2|NA|TRBD1
TGTGCCAGCAGCCCCACAGGGGACCAGCCCCAGCATTTT
CASSPTGDQPQHF
>TRBJ2-4|13|TRBV6-6|NA|NA
TGTGCCAGCAGTTACCGAGGTGGGAACATTCAGTACTTC
CASSYRGGNIQYF
>TRBJ1-6|16|TRBV18|NA|NA
TGTGCCAGCTCACCACCGGGGGCAGGGAAATATTCACCCCTCCACTTT
CASSPPGAGKYSPLHF
>TRBJ2-7|15|TRBV4-3|NA|NA
TGCGCCAGCAGCCAAGATCAGGGGATCTCCTACGAGCAGTACTTC
CASSQDQGISYEQYF
>TRBJ2-2|18|TRBV5-1|NA|NA
TGCGCCAGCAGCTTGGAACCCCTAGGGGCGGCGAACACCGGGGAGCTGTTTTTT
CASSLEPLGAANTGELFF
>TRBJ1-2|15|TRBV5-4|NA|NA
TGTGCCAGCAGCCCAGGTGGGCAGGGTAACTATGGCTACACCTTC
CASSPGGQGNYGYTF
>TRBJ1-3|14|TRBV10-1|NA|NA
TGCGCCAGCAGTGGACAGTCATCTGGAAACACCATATATTTT
CASSGQSSGNTIYF
>TRBJ1-4|16|TRBV9|NA|TRBD1
TGTGCCAGCAGCGCCCGTCAGCGGACAGGGAATGAAAAACTGTTTTTT
CASSARQRTGNEKLFF
>TRBJ1-1|13|TRBV6-2/TRBV6-3|NA|TRBD1
TGTGCCAGCAGTTACGACAGGGGTACTGAAGCTTTCTTT
CASSYDRGTEAFF
>TRBJ1-4|14|TRBV12-5|once|TRBD1
TGTGCTAGTGGTACCGGACAGGGGGGCGAAAAACTGTTTTTT
CASGTGQGGEKLFF
>TRBJ1-5|14|TRBV19|NA|NA
TGTGCCAGTAGATACAGGTTTAGCAATCAGCCCCAGCATTTT
CASRYRFSNQPQHF
>TRBJ1-1|13|TRBV2|NA|NA
TGTGCCAGCAGTCGGGATGATGGCACTGAAGCTTTCTTT
CASSRDDGTEAFF
>TRBJ1-2|14|TRBV5-1|NA|NA
TGCGCCAGCAGCTTGGAACAGGGAAGTGAAGGCTACACCTTC
CASSLEQGSEGYTF
>TRBJ1-1|15|TRBV5-1|NA|NA
TGCGCCAGCAGCCCTCCGGGAGGGCTGACGACTGAAGCTTTCTTT
CASSPPGGLTTEAFF
>TRBJ2-5|15|TRBV5-1|NA|TRBD2
TGCGCCAGCAGCTTCGGACTAGCGGGGGGTGAGACCCAGTACTTC
CASSFGLAGGETQYF
>TRBJ1-3|16|TRBV5-1|NA|NA
TGCGCCAGCAGCTTGGATCCGGGTTTAACTGGAAACACCATATATTTT
CASSLDPGLTGNTIYF
>TRBJ2-3|15|TRBV2|NA|TRBD2
TGTGCCAGCAGTGTCGGGGGGGCCACCACAGATACGCAGTATTTT
CASSVGGATTDTQYF
>TRBJ1-1|15|TRBV5-1|NA|NA
TGCGCCAGCAGCTTACTGGGGACATCGAACACTGAAGCTTTCTTT
CASSLLGTSNTEAFF